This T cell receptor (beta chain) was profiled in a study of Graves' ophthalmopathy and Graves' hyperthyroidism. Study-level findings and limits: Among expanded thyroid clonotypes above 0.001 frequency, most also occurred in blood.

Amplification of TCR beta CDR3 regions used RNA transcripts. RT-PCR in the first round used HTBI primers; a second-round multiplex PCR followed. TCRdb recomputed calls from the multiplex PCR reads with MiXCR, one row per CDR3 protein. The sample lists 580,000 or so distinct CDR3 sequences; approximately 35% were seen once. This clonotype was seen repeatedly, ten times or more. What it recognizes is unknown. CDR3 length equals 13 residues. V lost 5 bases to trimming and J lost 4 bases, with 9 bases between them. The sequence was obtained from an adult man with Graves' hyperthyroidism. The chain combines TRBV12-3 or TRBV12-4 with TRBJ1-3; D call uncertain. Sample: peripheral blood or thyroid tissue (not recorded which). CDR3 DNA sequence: TGTGCCAGCAGTCTGGGGTACGGAAACACCATATATTTT. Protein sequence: CASSLGYGNTIYF.